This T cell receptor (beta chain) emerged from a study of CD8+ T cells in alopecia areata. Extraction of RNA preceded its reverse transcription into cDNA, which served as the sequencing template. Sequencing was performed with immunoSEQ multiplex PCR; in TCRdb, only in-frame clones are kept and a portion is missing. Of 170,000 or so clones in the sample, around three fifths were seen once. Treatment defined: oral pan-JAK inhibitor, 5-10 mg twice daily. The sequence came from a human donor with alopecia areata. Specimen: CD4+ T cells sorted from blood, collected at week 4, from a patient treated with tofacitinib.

As DNA, the CDR3 is TGCAGCGTTGCTTCGGACAATGGCTACACCTTC. It codes for CSVASDNGYTF. The chain carries TRBV29-1 and TRBJ1-2; weak D call: TRBD1 (5 bases). The V end lost 4 bases, the J end lost 6 bases, and 9 bases lay between the germline ends. The CDR3 runs 11 residues. CDR1 SQVTM and CDR2 ANQGSEA come from the germline V gene.